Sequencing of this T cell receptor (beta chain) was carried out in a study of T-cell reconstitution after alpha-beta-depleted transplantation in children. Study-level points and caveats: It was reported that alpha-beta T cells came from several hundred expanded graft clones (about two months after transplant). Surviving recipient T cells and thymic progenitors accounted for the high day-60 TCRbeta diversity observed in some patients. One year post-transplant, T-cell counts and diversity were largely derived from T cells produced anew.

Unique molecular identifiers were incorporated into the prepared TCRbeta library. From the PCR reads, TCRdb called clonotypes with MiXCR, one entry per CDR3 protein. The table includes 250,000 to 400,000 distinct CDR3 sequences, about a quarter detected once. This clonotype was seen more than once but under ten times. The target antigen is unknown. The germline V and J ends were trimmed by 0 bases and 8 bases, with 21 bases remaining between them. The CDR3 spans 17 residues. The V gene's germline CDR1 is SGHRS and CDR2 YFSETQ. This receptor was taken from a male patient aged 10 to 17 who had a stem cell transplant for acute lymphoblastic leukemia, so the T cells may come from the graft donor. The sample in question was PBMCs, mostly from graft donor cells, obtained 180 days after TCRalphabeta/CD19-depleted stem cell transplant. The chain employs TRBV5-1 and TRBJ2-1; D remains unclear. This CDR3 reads CASSLAPANSRRHEQFF. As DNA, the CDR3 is TGCGCCAGCAGCTTGGCGCCAGCAAACTCGAGGCGACATGAGCAGTTCTTC.